A selection of T cell receptor beta chains follows, all from one sample in a study of cytomegalovirus exposure and HLA in healthy donors. Sequencing was performed with immunoSEQ multiplex PCR; in TCRdb, only in-frame clones are kept and a portion is missing. Of about 140,000 clones detected, 70% to 75% appear once; the ten largest clones hold roughly 1.3%. Sequenced sample: PBMCs. These receptors were collected from a woman in her thirties or forties in good health and CMV-seronegative. The CDR3 runs from the conserved cysteine through the conserved F or W. The D gene is left open where the match is weak. A row's size may be missing; if present it is once, few, many or a size class.

abundance: .
len: 14
v_gene: TRBV27
d_gene: .
j_gene: TRBJ2-3
CDR3nt: TGTGCCAGCGGATCGGACTCCTCCCCAGATACGCAGTATTTT
CDR3aa: CASGSDSSPDTQYF

abundance: .
len: 15
v_gene: TRBV5-1
d_gene: .
j_gene: TRBJ1-2
CDR3nt: TGCGCCAGCAGCTTGGAAGGCTCCAGGGTCCATGGCTACACCTTC
CDR3aa: CASSLEGSRVHGYTF

abundance: .
len: 14
v_gene: TRBV6-5
d_gene: .
j_gene: TRBJ1-2
CDR3nt: TGTGCCAGCAGTCGACAGACTCTACCTATAGGCTACACCTTC
CDR3aa: CASSRQTLPIGYTF

abundance: .
len: 15
v_gene: TRBV10-2
d_gene: .
j_gene: TRBJ1-5
CDR3nt: TGCGCCAGCAGTGAACAGACCTCAGGCCCTCAGCCCCAGCATTTT
CDR3aa: CASSEQTSGPQPQHF

abundance: .
len: 14
v_gene: TRBV27
d_gene: .
j_gene: TRBJ1-1
CDR3nt: TGTGCCAGCACCATGGACAGTATGAACACTGAAGCTTTCTTT
CDR3aa: CASTMDSMNTEAFF

abundance: .
len: 16
v_gene: TRBV9
d_gene: .
j_gene: TRBJ2-1
CDR3nt: TGTGCCAGCAGCGCACGGGACGGTAGAGGGGGCAATGAGCAGTTCTTC
CDR3aa: CASSARDGRGGNEQFF

abundance: .
len: 15
v_gene: TRBV2
d_gene: TRBD1
j_gene: TRBJ1-2
CDR3nt: TGTGCCAGCAGTGAAGAGGCAGGGGGCTCCTATGGCTACACCTTC
CDR3aa: CASSEEAGGSYGYTF

abundance: .
len: 15
v_gene: TRBV7-6
d_gene: TRBD1
j_gene: TRBJ2-7
CDR3nt: TGTGCCAGCAGCTTAGCGGGACAGGGGGCCGGCGAGCAGTACTTC
CDR3aa: CASSLAGQGAGEQYF

abundance: .
len: 19
v_gene: TRBV7-9
d_gene: .
j_gene: TRBJ2-2
CDR3nt: TGTGCCAGCAGCTTACTTAGGCGTGGGGACACACCGAACACCGGGGAGCTGTTTTTT
CDR3aa: CASSLLRRGDTPNTGELFF

abundance: .
len: 15
v_gene: TRBV27
d_gene: TRBD1
j_gene: TRBJ1-5
CDR3nt: TGTGCCAGCAGGAAATCAGGGGGCCGCAATCAGCCCCAGCATTTT
CDR3aa: CASRKSGGRNQPQHF

abundance: .
len: 18
v_gene: TRBV5-1
d_gene: TRBD1
j_gene: TRBJ1-6
CDR3nt: TGCGCCAGCAGCTTGCTAGGGACAGGGGACTCCTATAATTCACCCCTCCACTTT
CDR3aa: CASSLLGTGDSYNSPLHF

abundance: .
len: 17
v_gene: TRBV11-1
d_gene: .
j_gene: TRBJ2-1
CDR3nt: TGTGCCAGCAGCTTCCCCAGGGACAAAAGCTCCTACAATGAGCAGTTCTTC
CDR3aa: CASSFPRDKSSYNEQFF

abundance: .
len: 12
v_gene: TRBV5-8
d_gene: .
j_gene: TRBJ1-2
CDR3nt: TGTGCCAGCAGCCAGGGAAACTATGGCTACACCTTC
CDR3aa: CASSQGNYGYTF

abundance: .
len: 16
v_gene: TRBV28
d_gene: .
j_gene: TRBJ1-4
CDR3nt: TGTGCCAGCAGTTCCGCTCCGGGTGCAACTAATGAAAAACTGTTTTTT
CDR3aa: CASSSAPGATNEKLFF

abundance: few
len: 16
v_gene: TRBV5-1
d_gene: TRBD1
j_gene: TRBJ1-1
CDR3nt: TGCGCCAGCAGCTTGGCCGGTGGACAGGGGAACACTGAAGCTTTCTTT
CDR3aa: CASSLAGGQGNTEAFF

abundance: .
len: 17
v_gene: TRBV7-9
d_gene: .
j_gene: TRBJ1-2
CDR3nt: TGTGCCAGCAGCCCGGAGGGGATTCTCCCCGCTAACTATGGCTACACCTTC
CDR3aa: CASSPEGILPANYGYTF

abundance: .
len: 15
v_gene: TRBV28
d_gene: TRBD2
j_gene: TRBJ2-3
CDR3nt: TGTGCCAGCGGGACTAGCGGGGACCTCACAGATACGCAGTATTTT
CDR3aa: CASGTSGDLTDTQYF

abundance: .
len: 14
v_gene: TRBV27
d_gene: .
j_gene: TRBJ2-1
CDR3nt: TGTGCCAGCAGTTTCGGAGTCTCCTACAATGAGCAGTTCTTC
CDR3aa: CASSFGVSYNEQFF

abundance: few
len: 15
v_gene: TRBV7-6
d_gene: TRBD1
j_gene: TRBJ2-1
CDR3nt: TGTGCCAGCAGCGGACAGGGGGCCACCTACAATGAGCAGTTCTTC
CDR3aa: CASSGQGATYNEQFF

abundance: .
len: 18
v_gene: TRBV19
d_gene: TRBD2
j_gene: TRBJ2-3
CDR3nt: TGTGCCAGTAGTCCAGGACTATTCGCGGGGGGCTTAACAGATACGCAGTATTTT
CDR3aa: CASSPGLFAGGLTDTQYF

abundance: .
len: 15
v_gene: TRBV19
d_gene: TRBD1
j_gene: TRBJ2-7
CDR3nt: TGTGCCAGTAGTACTACAGGGGCGCCTTTCTACGAGCAGTACTTC
CDR3aa: CASSTTGAPFYEQYF

abundance: .
len: 13
v_gene: TRBV14
d_gene: .
j_gene: TRBJ1-1
CDR3nt: TGTGCCAGCAGCCCCTTCGGGGTCACTGAAGCTTTCTTT
CDR3aa: CASSPFGVTEAFF